The 18 T cell receptor beta chains in this list originate from one sample, sequenced in a study of blood T cell repertoires in COVID-19. The protocol was immunoSEQ multiplex PCR, while the TCRdb copy is restricted to in-frame clones and leaves out a portion. The table shows tens of thousands of clones, with 75% to 90% occurring only once. The sample taken for sequencing was peripheral blood. These receptor sequences come from a middle-aged man with active or convalescent COVID-19.

The rearrangement uses TRBV5-1 and TRBJ2-3, with 9 bases that match TRBD1. CDR3 length: 14 amino acids. The trim removed 1 base at V and 5 bases at J, leaving 2 bases unmatched. Germline CDR1 is SGHRS and CDR2 is YFSETQ. The chain's CDR3 is CASSLTGGEDTQYF. In nucleotides, the CDR3 is TGCGCCAGCAGCTTGACAGGGGGCGAAGATACGCAGTATTTT. The full variable domain, its missing parts supplied by reference TRBV5-1 and TRBJ2-3, is KAGVTQTPRYLIKTRGQQVTLSCSPISGHRSVSWYQQTPGQGLQFLFEYFSETQRNKGNFPGRFSGRQFSNSRSEMNVSTLELGDSALYLCASSLTGGEDTQYFGPGTRLTVL.

The rearrangement joins TRBV14 to TRBJ2-1; 9 nucleotides line up with TRBD1. The CDR3 consists of 17 residues. The germline gives CDR1 SGHDN, CDR2 FVKESK. V dropped 4 bases and J dropped 3; count of bases not matched to a gene: 10. The CDR3: CASSPTPGTGYYNEQFF. The CDR3, as DNA: TGTGCCAGCAGCCCGACCCCCGGGACAGGGTACTACAATGAGCAGTTCTTC.

A single count supports this clone. The junction and the germline gene differ at one end; a read error may be behind it. The chain employs TRBV7-2 and TRBJ2-7; perhaps TRBD1 as D (5 bases). The CDR3 spans 13 residues. Germline assignment: CDR1 SGHTA and CDR2 FQGNSA. As DNA, the CDR3 is TGTGCCAGTAGCTTTGCCCAGGGATCCGAGCAGTACTTC. Its protein is CASSFAQGSEQYF.

The V gene is TRBV29-1, the J gene TRBJ2-1; no clear D. Trimming took off 0 bases at V and 8 bases at J, with 8 bases between the two ends. Germline V gives CDR1 SQVTM, CDR2 ANQGSEA. This CDR3 is built from 12 residues. CDR3 coding DNA: TGCAGCGTTGAAGATATTCCGGATGAGCAGTTCTTC. Its translation is CSVEDIPDEQFF.

In its sample, this clone was seen a few times. The chain couples TRBV3-1 (or the pseudogene TRBV3-2) to TRBJ2-7; D remains ambiguous. Germline V CDR1 and CDR2: LGHDT, YNNKEL (reference sequence). This CDR3 has 13 residues. With 0 bases removed from V and 3 bases from J, the gap between germline ends came to 6 bases. CDR3 amino acids: CASSQDVSYEQYF. The CDR3 coding sequence is TGTGCCAGCAGCCAAGACGTCAGCTACGAGCAGTACTTC.

V usage is TRBV10-3 and J usage is TRBJ2-7, with 12 bases that match TRBD1. Germline CDR1 and CDR2: ENHRY and SYGVKD. The CDR3 extends over 14 amino acids. Trimming took 6 bases from V and 6 from J; bases not matched to a gene: 6. The CDR3 bases are TGTGCCATCAGGGCCGGGACAGGGGGCTCCGAGCAGTACTTC. Residues: CAIRAGTGGSEQYF.

This CDR3 is CASSYGADRGGGNQPQHF. The CDR3 DNA reads TGTGCCAGCAGTTACGGGGCGGACAGGGGAGGGGGAAATCAGCCCCAGCATTTT. V gene TRBV6-2 or TRBV6-3 combines with J gene TRBJ1-5; 9 positions agree with TRBD1. The CDR3 runs 18 residues. V shed 2 bases and J 4 bases; nucleotides not matched to a gene: 12. Per the germline V gene, CDR1 is MNHEY and CDR2 is SVGEGT.

The rearrangement joins TRBV5-1 to TRBJ2-1; 13 nucleotides agree with TRBD2. The V and J ends lost 4 bases and 6 bases, in that order; junction bases with no gene match: 4. Germline values: CDR1 SGHRS, CDR2 YFSETQ. The CDR3 loop spans 15 amino acids. CDR3 nucleotides: TGCGCCAGCAGCATGCGGACTAGCGGGAGCAATGAGCAGTTCTTC. Amino acids: CASSMRTSGSNEQFF.

V usage is TRBV30 and J usage is TRBJ2-5; 9 bases fit TRBD1. The CDR3 length is 14 residues. Germline CDR1 is GTSNPN and CDR2 is SVGIG (reference sequence). The V segment lost 3 bases and the J segment 6 bases; nucleotides outside the gene matches: 8. The CDR3, as DNA: TGTGCCTGGAGCGTCACAGGGGGCGCACAGACCCAGTACTTC. Translating it yields CAWSVTGGAQTQYF. The complete variable domain, with remaining parts taken from reference TRBV30 and TRBJ2-5, reads SQTIHQWPATLVQPVGSPLSLECTVEGTSNPNLYWYRQAAGRGLQLLFYSVGIGQISSEVPQNLSASRPQDRQFILSSKKLLLSDSGFYLCAWSVTGGAQTQYFGPGTRLLVL.

DNA of the CDR3: TGTGCCAGCGGCAGGGACAGGGGTATCGAAGAGACCCAGTACTTC. The encoded protein is CASGRDRGIEETQYF. This rearrangement joins TRBV6-5 to TRBJ2-5; 10 bases fit TRBD1. This CDR3 region has 15 residues. The V and J ends lost 8 bases and 3 bases, in that order; junction bases with no gene match: 9. CDR1 and CDR2 (germline): MNHEY, SVGAGI.

V and J are TRBV19 and TRBJ2-5; 8 bases match TRBD1. This CDR3 has 12 amino acids. Germline CDR1 reads LNHDA; CDR2 reads SQIVND (reference sequence). V shed 7 bases and J 4 bases; nucleotides not matched to a gene: 2. This chain's CDR3 is CASTGQGETQYF. CDR3 DNA: TGTGCCAGTACCGGACAGGGAGAGACCCAGTACTTC.

The rearrangement joins TRBV6-2 or TRBV6-3 to TRBJ2-3, with 12 bases lining up with TRBD2. Germline CDR1 is MNHEY and CDR2 is SVGEGT. After removal of 2 bases from V and 0 bases from J, the junction contained 9 bases not matched to a gene. This CDR3 is 19 amino acids long. CDR3 amino acids: CASSYRRTSGTPSTDTQYF. CDR3 nucleotides: TGTGCCAGCAGTTACCGGAGGACTAGCGGGACACCTAGCACAGATACGCAGTATTTT.

The chain links TRBV5-1 to TRBJ2-7; TRBD1 aligns across 9 bases. This CDR3 is 15 amino acids long. The ends lost 4 bases at V and 3 bases at J; junction bases unmatched: 8. Germline CDR1 and CDR2: SGHRS and YFSETQ. The CDR3 DNA sequence: TGCGCCAGCAGCGCCGGGACAGGGATTGACTACGAGCAGTACTTC. Its protein is CASSAGTGIDYEQYF.

This clone appeared a few times. The CDR3 DNA follows: TGTGCCAGCAGCTTATCCAGACTAGCGGGAGGGGCAGATACGCAGTATTTT. Its translation: CASSLSRLAGGADTQYF. This chain connects TRBV7-6 to TRBJ2-3, with 14 bases matching TRBD2. V was pared by 2 bases and J by 4 bases, with 5 bases of the junction left unmatched. Germline V lookup: CDR1 SGHVS, CDR2 FNYEAQ. The CDR3 runs to 17 residues.

The CDR3 loop reads CASSLVSSGQETQYF. The CDR3 region has the DNA TGTGCCAGCAGCTTAGTGTCTAGCGGGCAAGAGACCCAGTACTTC. V is TRBV7-6 and J is TRBJ2-5; the match to TRBD2 covers 8 bases. This CDR3 is 15 amino acids long. Germline-derived CDR1 and CDR2 are SGHVS and FNYEAQ. V gave up 1 base and J gave up 2 bases; unmatched junction bases: 3.

The V call is TRBV6-2 or TRBV6-3, the J call TRBJ1-2; D is ambiguous. The CDR3 sequence is 15 residues long. Per the germline V gene, CDR1 is MNHEY and CDR2 is SVGEGT. V was cut by 5 bases and J by 4 bases, with 17 bases left in between. In DNA, the CDR3 is TGTGCCAGCAGTGGCCGAGGGATACGCGGCTATGGCTACACCTTC. Its translation is CASSGRGIRGYGYTF.

This clone has only one observation. The chain carries TRBV27 and TRBJ1-4; D is uncertain. V dropped 2 bases and J dropped 4 bases, with 5 bases sitting between them. Germline V gene lookup returns CDR1 MNHEY and CDR2 SMNVEV (reference sequence). There are 13 residues in the CDR3. CDR3: CASSLIVNEKLFF. The CDR3 region has the DNA TGTGCCAGCAGTTTAATAGTTAATGAAAAACTGTTTTTT.

V gene TRBV27 combines with J gene TRBJ2-1; TRBD2 matches 8 bases. The CDR3 spans 14 residues. Germline lookup yields CDR1 MNHEY and CDR2 SMNVEV (reference sequence). The V and J ends lost 3 bases and 8 bases, in that order; junction bases with no gene match: 6. For the CDR3, the DNA is TGTGCCAGCAGTTTTAACGGGAGGGCCCATGAGCAGTTCTTC. This translates into CASSFNGRAHEQFF.